This entry is about one T cell receptor beta chain. The target antigen is unknown. This sample was included in a study of cytomegalovirus exposure and HLA in healthy donors. Overall study findings and caveats: 150 or so TCR beta chains were listed as cytomegalovirus-associated. Certain sequence variants were highly shared and formed a cluster, and this cluster was likely a sequencing artifact.

60 Vbeta and 13 Jbeta primers were used in PCR. Repertoires were generated with immunoSEQ multiplex PCR, while TCRdb's copy carries only in-frame clones and drops some. The sample holds approximately 100,000 clones, about 80% seen once. Germline CDR1 reads SGHRS; CDR2 reads YFSETQ. The CDR3 totals 16 residues. Trimming removed 3 bases at V and 0 bases at J, with 16 bases between. This TCR came from a man in his forties in good health and CMV-seronegative. The sample consisted of PBMCs. The chain has TRBV5-1 and TRBJ2-7; tentatively, D is TRBD1 (8 bases). As DNA, the CDR3 is TGCGCCAGCAGCTCGGGGGGACAGGTTATCTCCTACGAGCAGTACTTC. Translating gives CASSSGGQVISYEQYF.